This T cell receptor beta chain emerged from a study of blood T cell repertoires in COVID-19. Recruits, aged roughly 18 to 90 years, lived in roughly 22 US areas. Cohorts were based on clinical histories the participants reported. The CDR3 is 15 residues long. CDR1 and CDR2 from the germline V gene are KGHSH and LQKENI. V lost 4 bases to trimming and J lost 2 bases; unmatched junction nucleotides: 2. In the original processing: Counts of nucleated cells, estimated from reference gene primer amplification, were obtained. The protocol was immunoSEQ multiplex PCR, while the TCRdb copy is restricted to in-frame clones and leaves out a portion. Clonal size and the V and J genes are those of that table, whereas D and trimming came from the DNA. The sample lists roughly 280,000 clones, around 89% occurring once.

Sequenced input: PBMCs or T cells enriched from blood (not recorded which). The rearrangement uses TRBV18 and TRBJ1-3, with 10 bases lining up with TRBD1. The clonotype comes from a woman aged 50 to 65 who had recovered from COVID-19. The CDR3 coding sequence is TGTGCCAGCTCACTGGGACAGGGGACTGGAAACACCATATATTTT. Its translation is CASSLGQGTGNTIYF. Drawing the rest from reference TRBV18 and TRBJ1-3, the complete variable domain is NAGVMQNPRHLVRRRGQEARLRCSPMKGHSHVYWYRQLPEEGLKFMVYLQKENIIDESGMPKERFSAEFPKEGPSILRIQQVVRGDSAAYFCASSLGQGTGNTIYFGEGSWLTVV.